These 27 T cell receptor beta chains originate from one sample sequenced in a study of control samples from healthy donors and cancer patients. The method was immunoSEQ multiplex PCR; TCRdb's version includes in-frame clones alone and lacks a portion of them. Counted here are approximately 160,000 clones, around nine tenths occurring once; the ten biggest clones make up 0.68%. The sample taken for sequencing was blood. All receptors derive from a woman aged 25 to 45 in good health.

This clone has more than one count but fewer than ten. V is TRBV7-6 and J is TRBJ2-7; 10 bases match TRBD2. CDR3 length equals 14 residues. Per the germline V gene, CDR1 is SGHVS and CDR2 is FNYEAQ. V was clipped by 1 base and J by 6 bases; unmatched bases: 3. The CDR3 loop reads CASSLGTSGFEQYF. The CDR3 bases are TGTGCCAGCAGCTTAGGGACTAGCGGTTTCGAGCAGTACTTC.

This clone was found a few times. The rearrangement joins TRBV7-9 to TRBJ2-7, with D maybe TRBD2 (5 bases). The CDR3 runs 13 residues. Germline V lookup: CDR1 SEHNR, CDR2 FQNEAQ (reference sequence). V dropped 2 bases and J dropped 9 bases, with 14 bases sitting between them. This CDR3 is CASSLRLGNGQYF. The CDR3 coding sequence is TGTGCCAGCAGCTTAAGACTCGGGAACGGGCAGTACTTC.

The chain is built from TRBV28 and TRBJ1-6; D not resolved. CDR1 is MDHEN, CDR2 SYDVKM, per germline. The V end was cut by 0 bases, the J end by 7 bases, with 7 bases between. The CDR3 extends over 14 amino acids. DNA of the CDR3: TGTGCCAGCAGTTTATGGGGCTACAATTCACCCCTCCACTTT. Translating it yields CASSLWGYNSPLHF.

Written as DNA, the CDR3 is TGCGCCAGCAGCCTCGGAGCCCAGGGCAGGGACTATGGCTACACCTTC. Translation: CASSLGAQGRDYGYTF. The genes are TRBV5-1 and TRBJ1-2, with D possibly being TRBD1 (5 bases). Looked up from germline, CDR1 is SGHRS and CDR2 is YFSETQ. Trimming shortened V by 4 bases and J by 3 bases, and 19 bases separated the two germline ends. This CDR3 comprises 16 residues.

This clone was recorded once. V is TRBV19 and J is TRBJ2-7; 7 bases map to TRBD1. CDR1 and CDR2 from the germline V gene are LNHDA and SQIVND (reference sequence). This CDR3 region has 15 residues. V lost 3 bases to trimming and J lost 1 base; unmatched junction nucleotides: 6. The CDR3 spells CASSISAGGSYEQYF. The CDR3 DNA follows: TGTGCCAGTAGTATTTCGGCAGGGGGATCCTACGAGCAGTACTTC.

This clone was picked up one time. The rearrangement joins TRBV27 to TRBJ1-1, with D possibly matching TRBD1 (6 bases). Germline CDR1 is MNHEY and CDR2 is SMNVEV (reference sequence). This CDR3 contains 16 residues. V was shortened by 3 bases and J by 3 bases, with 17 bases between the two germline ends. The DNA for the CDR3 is TGTGCCAGCAGTTTGTCGGCAGGGGAGGTCGACACTGAAGCTTTCTTT. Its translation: CASSLSAGEVDTEAFF.

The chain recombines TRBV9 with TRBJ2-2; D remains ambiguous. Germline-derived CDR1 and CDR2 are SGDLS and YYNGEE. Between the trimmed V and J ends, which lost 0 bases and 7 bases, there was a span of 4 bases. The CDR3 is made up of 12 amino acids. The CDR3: CASSVGGGELFF. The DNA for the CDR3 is TGTGCCAGCAGCGTAGGCGGCGGGGAGCTGTTTTTT.

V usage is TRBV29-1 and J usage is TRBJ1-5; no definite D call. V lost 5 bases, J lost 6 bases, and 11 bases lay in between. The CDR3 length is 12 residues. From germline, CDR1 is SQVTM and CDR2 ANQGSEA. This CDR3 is CSVSMRGQPQHF. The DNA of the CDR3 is TGCAGCGTTTCTATGCGAGGTCAGCCCCAGCATTTT.

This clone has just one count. The CDR3 region is CSASTLWGGDYSNQPQHF. CDR3 DNA: TGCAGTGCTAGTACGCTATGGGGAGGGGATTATAGCAATCAGCCCCAGCATTTT. V is TRBV20-1 and J is TRBJ1-5; D possibly corresponds to TRBD1 (5 bases). The CDR3 loop spans 18 amino acids. Germline CDR1 reads DFQATT; CDR2 reads SNEGSKA (reference sequence). V gave up 3 bases and J gave up 0 bases, with 21 bases separating them.

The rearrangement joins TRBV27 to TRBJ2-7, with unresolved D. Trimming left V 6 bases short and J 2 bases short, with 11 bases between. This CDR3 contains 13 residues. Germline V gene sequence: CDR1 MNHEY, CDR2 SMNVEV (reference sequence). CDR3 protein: CASSPDTAYEQYF. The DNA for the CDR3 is TGTGCCAGCAGCCCCGATACAGCCTACGAGCAGTACTTC.

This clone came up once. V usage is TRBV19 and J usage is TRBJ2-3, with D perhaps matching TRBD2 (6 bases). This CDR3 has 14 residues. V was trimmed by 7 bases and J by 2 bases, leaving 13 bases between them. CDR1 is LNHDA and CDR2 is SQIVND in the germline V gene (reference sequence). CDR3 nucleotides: TGTGCCAGTACCCGCGGGGCCGTCACAGATACGCAGTATTTT. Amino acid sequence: CASTRGAVTDTQYF.

The CDR3 nucleotides read TGTGCCAGCAGCACTATAGAAGAGACCCAGTACTTC. Translating it yields CASSTIEETQYF. V usage is TRBV2 and J usage is TRBJ2-5; D remains ambiguous. The CDR3 runs to 12 residues. Germline CDR1 SNHLY, CDR2 FYNNEI. V gave up 6 bases and J gave up 3 bases, with 8 bases separating them.

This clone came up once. The CDR3 protein is CASSLEYSHRSHEQYF. CDR3 sequence (DNA): TGTGCCAGCAGCTTAGAGTACAGCCATCGGTCCCACGAGCAGTACTTC. V usage is TRBV7-9 and J usage is TRBJ2-7; D ambiguous. Trimming shortened V by 1 base and J by 5 bases, and 18 bases separated the two germline ends. This CDR3 region has 16 residues. Germline lookup yields CDR1 SEHNR and CDR2 FQNEAQ (reference sequence).

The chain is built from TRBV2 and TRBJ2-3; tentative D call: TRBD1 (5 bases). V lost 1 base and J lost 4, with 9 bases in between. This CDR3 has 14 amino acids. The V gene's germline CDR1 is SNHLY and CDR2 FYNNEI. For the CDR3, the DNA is TGTGCCAGCAGTGAAGGGGCAGGGCCAGATACGCAGTATTTT. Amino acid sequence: CASSEGAGPDTQYF.

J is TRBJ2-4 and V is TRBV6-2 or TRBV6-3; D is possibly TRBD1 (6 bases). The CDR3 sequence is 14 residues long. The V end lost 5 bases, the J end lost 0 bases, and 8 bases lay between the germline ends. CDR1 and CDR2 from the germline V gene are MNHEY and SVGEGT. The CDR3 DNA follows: TGTGCCAGCAGTCAGGGGTTAGCCAAAAACATTCAGTACTTC. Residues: CASSQGLAKNIQYF.

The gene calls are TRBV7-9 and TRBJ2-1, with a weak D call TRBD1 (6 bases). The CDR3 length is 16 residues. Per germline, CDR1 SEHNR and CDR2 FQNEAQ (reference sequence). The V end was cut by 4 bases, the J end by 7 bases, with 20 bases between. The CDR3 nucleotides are TGTGCCAGCAGCTCGACAACAGGGTCTCCTTTGAATGAGCAGTTCTTC. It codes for CASSSTTGSPLNEQFF.

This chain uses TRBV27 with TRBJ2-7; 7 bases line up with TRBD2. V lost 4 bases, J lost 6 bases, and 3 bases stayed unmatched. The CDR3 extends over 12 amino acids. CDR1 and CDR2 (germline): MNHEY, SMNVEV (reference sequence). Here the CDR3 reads CASSSPGGEQYF. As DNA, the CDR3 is TGTGCCAGCAGTTCCCCGGGGGGCGAGCAGTACTTC.

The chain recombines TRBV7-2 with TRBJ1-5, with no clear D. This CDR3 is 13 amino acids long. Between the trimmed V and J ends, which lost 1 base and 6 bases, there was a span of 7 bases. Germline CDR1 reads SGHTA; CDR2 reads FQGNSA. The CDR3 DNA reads TGTGCCAGCAGCTTAGACGGAGGTCAGCCCCAGCATTTT. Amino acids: CASSLDGGQPQHF.

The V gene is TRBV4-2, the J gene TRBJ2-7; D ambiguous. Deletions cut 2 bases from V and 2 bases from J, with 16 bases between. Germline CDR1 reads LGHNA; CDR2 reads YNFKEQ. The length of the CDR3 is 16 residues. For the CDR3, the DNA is TGTGCCAGCAGCCAAAAGATGGGGTGGGGTGCCTACGAGCAGTACTTC. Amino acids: CASSQKMGWGAYEQYF.

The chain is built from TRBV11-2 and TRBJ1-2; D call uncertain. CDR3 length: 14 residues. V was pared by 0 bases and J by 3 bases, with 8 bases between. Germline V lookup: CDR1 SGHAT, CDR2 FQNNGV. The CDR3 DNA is TGTGCCAGCAGCTTAGATAACAGTTACTATGGCTACACCTTC. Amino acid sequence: CASSLDNSYYGYTF.

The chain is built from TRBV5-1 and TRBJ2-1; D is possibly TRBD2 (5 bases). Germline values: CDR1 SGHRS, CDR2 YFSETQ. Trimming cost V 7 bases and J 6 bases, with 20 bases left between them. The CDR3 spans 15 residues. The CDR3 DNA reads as TGCGCCAGCCGAGTCCTCGGGGTTACGGGCAATGAGCAGTTCTTC. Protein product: CASRVLGVTGNEQFF.

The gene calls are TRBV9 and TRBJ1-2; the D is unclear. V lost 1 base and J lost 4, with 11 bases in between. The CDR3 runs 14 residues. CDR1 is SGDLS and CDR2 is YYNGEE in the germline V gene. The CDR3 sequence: CASSVSETPYGYTF. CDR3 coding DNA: TGTGCCAGCAGCGTATCAGAGACTCCCTATGGCTACACCTTC. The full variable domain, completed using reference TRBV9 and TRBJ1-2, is DSGVTQTPKHLITATGQRVTLRCSPRSGDLSVYWYQQSLDQGLQFLIQYYNGEERAKGNILERFSAQQFPDLHSELNLSSLELGDSALYFCASSVSETPYGYTFGSGTRLTVV.

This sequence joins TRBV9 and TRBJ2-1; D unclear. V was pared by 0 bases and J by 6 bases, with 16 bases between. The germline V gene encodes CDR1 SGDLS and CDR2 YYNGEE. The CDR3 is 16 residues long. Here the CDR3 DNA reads TGTGCCAGCAGCGTAGGGACCCACCCCACCAGCAATGAGCAGTTCTTC. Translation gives CASSVGTHPTSNEQFF.

CDR3 loop: CASSLAYDGQANEKLFF. DNA of the CDR3: TGTGCCAGCAGCTTAGCCTACGATGGACAGGCTAATGAAAAACTGTTTTTT. V usage is TRBV11-2 and J usage is TRBJ1-4, with 7 nucleotides matching TRBD1. The CDR3 spans 17 residues. J was trimmed by 3 bases and V by 1 base; bases with no gene match: 8. Germline-derived CDR1 and CDR2 are SGHAT and FQNNGV.

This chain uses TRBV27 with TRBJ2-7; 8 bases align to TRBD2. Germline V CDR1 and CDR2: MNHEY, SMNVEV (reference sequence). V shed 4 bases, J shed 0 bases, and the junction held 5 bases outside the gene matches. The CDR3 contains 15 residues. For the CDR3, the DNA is TGTGCCAGCAGTTCACTAGCGGCAAGCTCCTACGAGCAGTACTTC. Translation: CASSSLAASSYEQYF.

Here the CDR3 DNA reads TGTGCCAGCTCACCTCCGGACGGGGGTATCTACGAGCAGTACTTC. The encoded protein is CASSPPDGGIYEQYF. The chain joins TRBV18 to TRBJ2-7; D perhaps matches TRBD2 (6 bases). The ends were cut back, 3 bases at V and 3 bases at J, with 15 bases in the middle. The germline CDR1 and CDR2 sequences are KGHSH and LQKENI. The CDR3 runs 15 residues.

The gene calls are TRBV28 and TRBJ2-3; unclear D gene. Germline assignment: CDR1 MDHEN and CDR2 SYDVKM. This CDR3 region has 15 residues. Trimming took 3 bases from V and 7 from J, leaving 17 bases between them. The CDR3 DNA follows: TGTGCCAGCAGTTTTATGCTCGCAGGATCGAATACGCAGTATTTT. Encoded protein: CASSFMLAGSNTQYF.